These 14 T cell receptor beta chains share one sample of origin, sequenced in a study of blood T cells in healthy people across ages. For the second PCR, which ran for 7 to 11 cycles, a sample-barcoded 5' primer and a J-beta primer mix were used. In TCRdb, the 5' RACE reads were re-called with MiXCR into one record per CDR3 protein. Here the sample spans 920,000 or so distinct CDR3 sequences, over 35% being singletons. The sequencing sample was made of blood. Receptors originate from a woman aged 60 to 75 in good health.

J is TRBJ1-5 and V is TRBV7-2; possibly TRBD1 for D (6 bases). The ends were cut back, 5 bases at V and 4 bases at J, with 12 bases in the middle. The CDR3 has 14 residues. Germline V gene sequence: CDR1 SGHTA, CDR2 FQGNSA. CDR3 region: CASSDRTPNQPQHF. CDR3 DNA sequence: TGTGCCAGCAGCGACAGGACTCCAAATCAGCCCCAGCATTTT.

Written as DNA, the CDR3 is TGTGCCAGCAGCAAGGACGGCAGATACACAGATACGCAGTATTTT. Translating it yields CASSKDGRYTDTQYF. This chain joins TRBV2 and TRBJ2-3; D is unclear. Deletions cut 6 bases from V and 2 bases from J, with 15 bases between. The CDR3 runs 15 residues. Germline V gives CDR1 SNHLY, CDR2 FYNNEI.

V gene TRBV6-5 combines with J gene TRBJ1-6; weak D call: TRBD1 (6 bases). In germline, CDR1 is MNHEY, CDR2 SVGAGI. Trimming removed 7 bases at V and 6 bases at J, with 10 bases between. CDR3 length: 13 amino acids. The CDR3, as DNA: TGTGCCAGCACTCGGGACATTAATTCACCCCTCCACTTT. It translates to CASTRDINSPLHF.

As for this clonotype: This may be a read error, as it is one base from a much larger clone. This chain uses TRBV28 with TRBJ2-5; D assignment may be TRBD1 or TRBD2 (6 bases each). This CDR3 has 16 residues. The V gene's germline CDR1 is MDHEN and CDR2 SYDVKM. Trimming took 7 bases from V and 11 from J, leaving 29 bases between them. The CDR3: CASINPGAGKKNEQYF. CDR3 bases: TGTGCCAGCATAAATCCGGGGGCAGGGAAGAAAAATGAGCAGTACTTC.

This clonotype was recorded at least ten times. The chain carries TRBV20-1 and TRBJ2-7, with 12 bases fitting TRBD2. The V and J ends lost 3 bases and 6 bases, in that order; junction bases with no gene match: 3. The germline CDR1 and CDR2 sequences are DFQATT and SNEGSKA (reference sequence). CDR3 size: 13 residues. In DNA, the CDR3 is TGCAGTGCTAGGCCGGGACTAGCGGGCGAGCAGTACTTC. The encoded protein is CSARPGLAGEQYF.

This chain links TRBV24-1 with TRBJ2-7, with 7 bases matching TRBD1. CDR3 length: 15 residues. V was clipped by 5 bases and J by 2 bases; unmatched bases: 8. The germline gives CDR1 KGHDR, CDR2 SFDVKD. CDR3 DNA: TGTGCCACCAGTGCCAACAGGGGCAGGACCTACGAGCAGTACTTC. Translating gives CATSANRGRTYEQYF.

The CDR3 loop is CASSWGSGRQETQYF. DNA for the CDR3: TGTGCCAGCAGCTGGGGAAGCGGGAGGCAAGAGACCCAGTACTTC. The J gene is TRBJ2-5, the V gene TRBV11-1; the match to TRBD2 covers 9 bases. The CDR3 length is 15 residues. With 4 bases clipped from V and 2 bases from J, the junction kept 5 bases outside the gene matches. Germline CDR1 is SGHAT and CDR2 is FQDESV (reference sequence).

This clonotype has a handful of counts. The genes are TRBV20-1 and TRBJ2-6, with D perhaps being TRBD1 or TRBD2 (6 bases each). Trimming pared 6 bases from V and 9 bases from J, leaving 18 bases between. The CDR3 has 14 amino acids. Germline V gene data show CDR1 as DFQATT and CDR2 as SNEGSKA (reference sequence). The CDR3, as DNA: TGCAGTGCCCGCGACAGGAGGGTCGGCAACGTCCTGACTTTC. Encoded protein: CSARDRRVGNVLTF.

This chain links TRBV6-1 with TRBJ2-3; 7 nucleotides align to TRBD1. CDR1 and CDR2 from the germline V gene are MNHNS and SASEGT. The CDR3 covers 14 residues. Trimming cost V 4 bases and J 2 bases; bases outside gene matches: 3. CDR3 DNA: TGTGCCAGCAGTGGGACAGGATACACAGATACGCAGTATTTT. Translated, it gives CASSGTGYTDTQYF.

This clonotype occurred a few times. The CDR3 sequence is CASSQPIGGVEETQYF. In DNA, the CDR3 is TGTGCCAGCAGCCAACCGATTGGGGGAGTCGAAGAGACCCAGTACTTC. The V gene is TRBV3-1, the J gene TRBJ2-5, with D possibly being TRBD1 or TRBD2 (5 bases each). V was clipped by 2 bases and J by 3 bases, with 16 bases between them. The CDR3 runs to 16 residues. Germline loops: CDR1 LGHDT, CDR2 YNNKEL (reference sequence).

Comments on this clonotype: One end of the junction fails to match germline, which may point to a read error. The chain links TRBV6-2 or TRBV6-3 to TRBJ1-1; tentative D call: TRBD1 (5 bases). CDR1 is MNHEY and CDR2 is SVGEGT in the germline V gene. There are 14 residues in the CDR3. The CDR3 region is CASSPGRYGTEAFF. In DNA, the CDR3 is TGCGCCAGCAGCCCAGGGCGGTATGGCACTGAAGCTTTCTTT.

This clonotype was observed a handful of times. The chain couples TRBV20-1 to TRBJ1-2, with 8 bases that match TRBD1. With V trimmed by 5 bases and J by 8 bases, 4 bases remained unmatched. From germline, CDR1 is DFQATT and CDR2 SNEGSKA (reference sequence). The CDR3 sequence is 11 residues long. Here the CDR3 reads CSARDRWGYTF. CDR3 nucleotides: TGCAGTGCTCGGGACAGGTGGGGCTACACCTTC.

CDR3 sequence reads: CAIRQGLAAVDTQYF. CDR3 nucleotides: TGTGCCATCAGGCAGGGACTGGCCGCGGTAGATACGCAGTATTTT. The chain carries TRBV10-3 and TRBJ2-3, with D maybe TRBD2 (6 bases). The CDR3 runs to 15 residues. The germline CDR1 and CDR2 sequences are ENHRY and SYGVKD. Trimming removed 6 bases at V and 5 bases at J, with 18 bases between.

The rearrangement links TRBV4-2 to TRBJ2-7, with 7 bases matching TRBD1. Trimming took 3 bases from V and 4 from J; bases not matched to a gene: 15. Germline values: CDR1 LGHNA, CDR2 YNFKEQ. This CDR3 has 17 amino acids. The CDR3 DNA follows: TGTGCCAGCAGCCAGGAAGTAACAGGGGTCCTCGCTTACGAGCAGTACTTC. Translating it yields CASSQEVTGVLAYEQYF.